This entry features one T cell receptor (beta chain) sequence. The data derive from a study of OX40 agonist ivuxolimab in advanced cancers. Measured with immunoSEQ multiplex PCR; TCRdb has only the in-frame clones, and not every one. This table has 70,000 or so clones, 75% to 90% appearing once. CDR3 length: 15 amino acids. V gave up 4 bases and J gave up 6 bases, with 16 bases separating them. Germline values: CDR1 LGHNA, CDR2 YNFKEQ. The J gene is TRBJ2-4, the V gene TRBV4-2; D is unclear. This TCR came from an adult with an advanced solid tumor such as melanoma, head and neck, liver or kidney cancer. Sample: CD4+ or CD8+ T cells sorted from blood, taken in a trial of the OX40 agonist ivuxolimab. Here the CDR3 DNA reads TGTGCCAGCAGCCCCCCCGGGCAGCAACCAAACATTCAGTACTTC. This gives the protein CASSPPGQQPNIQYF.